Shown below are 12 T cell receptor beta chains from a single sample sequenced in a study of cytomegalovirus exposure and HLA in healthy donors. Libraries were prepared by immunoSEQ multiplex PCR; TCRdb keeps only in-frame clonotypes and omits some of them. The sample comprises under 200,000 clones, 80% to 85% of which are singletons, and around 1.2% rests with the top ten. The specimen sequenced was PBMCs. These receptors were taken from a woman between 25 and 40 years old in good health and CMV-seronegative.

This clone has only one observation. The CDR3 DNA reads TGTGCCAGCAGCGTAGAAGGGGGTCAGGGAACAGATACGCAGTATTTT. Encoded protein: CASSVEGGQGTDTQYF. The rearrangement joins TRBV9 to TRBJ2-3; possibly TRBD1 for D (6 bases). V dropped 0 bases and J dropped 3 bases, with 14 bases sitting between them. CDR1 and CDR2 (germline): SGDLS, YYNGEE. The CDR3 totals 16 residues.

The chain employs TRBV11-2 and TRBJ1-2, with TRBD1 identical over 9 bases. The CDR3 extends over 14 amino acids. The ends lost 5 bases at V and 8 bases at J; junction bases unmatched: 9. Germline V gene sequence: CDR1 SGHAT, CDR2 FQNNGV. In DNA, the CDR3 is TGTGCCAGCAGCACGGGACAGGGAGGCTTAGGCTACACCTTC. Amino acid sequence: CASSTGQGGLGYTF.

The CDR3 loop reads CASSVGAVSTYEQYF. In DNA form, the CDR3 reads TGTGCCAGCAGCGTGGGGGCGGTCAGTACCTACGAGCAGTACTTC. The chain employs TRBV7-2 and TRBJ2-7, with D maybe TRBD1 (6 bases). V was pared by 5 bases and J by 2 bases, with 16 bases between. In germline, CDR1 is SGHTA, CDR2 FQGNSA. The CDR3 consists of 15 residues.

The chain carries TRBV29-1 and TRBJ1-2; D is perhaps TRBD1 (6 bases). Germline-derived CDR1 and CDR2 are SQVTM and ANQGSEA. The CDR3 runs to 15 residues. V was pared by 1 base and J by 0 bases, with 12 bases between. Here the CDR3 DNA reads TGCAGCGTTGAAGGGACTCGACAGGCTAACTATGGCTACACCTTC. As protein: CSVEGTRQANYGYTF.

This clone was picked up a small number of times. The chain has TRBV6-1 and TRBJ2-2; D is ambiguous. This CDR3 contains 12 residues. Germline CDR1 reads MNHNS; CDR2 reads SASEGT. V lost 3 bases to trimming and J lost 7 bases, with 6 bases between them. CDR3: CASSDVLGELFF. The DNA of the CDR3 is TGTGCCAGCAGTGACGTTCTCGGGGAGCTGTTTTTT.

This clone has just one count. The gene calls are TRBV19 and TRBJ1-5, with no clear D. Per germline, CDR1 LNHDA and CDR2 SQIVND (reference sequence). The CDR3 extends over 12 amino acids. V was pared by 2 bases and J by 4 bases, with 3 bases between. The CDR3 here is CASSILNQPQHF. CDR3 bases: TGTGCCAGTAGTATACTTAATCAGCCCCAGCATTTT.

This clone came up once. The chain recombines TRBV5-8 with TRBJ2-1, with 11 bases that match TRBD2. Germline V gives CDR1 SGHTS, CDR2 YDEGEE. The trim removed 4 bases at V and 4 bases at J, leaving 4 bases unmatched. This CDR3 contains 15 residues. The CDR3 spells CASSPRLAGYNEQFF. The CDR3 DNA reads as TGTGCCAGCAGCCCCCGACTAGCGGGGTACAATGAGCAGTTCTTC.

The chain recombines TRBV5-1 with TRBJ1-2, with 7 bases lining up with TRBD1. The CDR3 spans 17 residues. Germline V gene lookup returns CDR1 SGHRS and CDR2 YFSETQ. Losses at the gene ends were 5 bases for V and 1 base for J; bases not matched to a gene: 14. CDR3 coding DNA: TGCGCCAGCAGGTGGGGGACAGCCGGGGAAGATAACTATGGCTACACCTTC. Translation gives CASRWGTAGEDNYGYTF.

This clone was picked up one time. The V gene is TRBV19, the J gene TRBJ1-1; 9 nucleotides match TRBD1. Trimming cost V 5 bases and J 1 base; bases outside gene matches: 2. Germline V gene lookup returns CDR1 LNHDA and CDR2 SQIVND (reference sequence). The CDR3 is 14 residues long. The CDR3 sequence is CASSATGGNTEAFF. DNA of the CDR3: TGTGCCAGTAGTGCGACAGGGGGGAACACTGAAGCTTTCTTT.

This rearrangement joins TRBV19 to TRBJ1-2; TRBD1 aligns across 9 bases. Per the germline V gene, CDR1 is LNHDA and CDR2 is SQIVND (reference sequence). This CDR3 is 13 amino acids long. V dropped 7 bases and J dropped 3; count of bases not matched to a gene: 3. The CDR3 sequence is CASIRTGDYGYTF. For the CDR3, the DNA is TGTGCCAGTATAAGGACAGGGGACTATGGCTACACCTTC.

The genes are TRBV5-4 and TRBJ2-7, with 7 positions matching TRBD2. Germline trimming cut 0 bases from V and 3 bases from J; bases unmatched to any gene: 9. The CDR3 is made up of 16 amino acids. CDR1 is SGHNT and CDR2 is YYREEE in the germline V gene (reference sequence). This chain's CDR3 is CASSLAGLADIYEQYF. The CDR3 DNA sequence: TGTGCCAGCAGCTTGGCCGGTCTAGCGGATATCTACGAGCAGTACTTC.

This sequence joins TRBV2 and TRBJ1-1; the match to TRBD1 covers 7 bases. V lost 5 bases and J lost 5; bases outside the gene matches: 8. Germline assignment: CDR1 SNHLY and CDR2 FYNNEI. The CDR3 extends over 14 amino acids. Here the CDR3 DNA reads TGTGCCAGCAGTCCCGACAGGGTGGGGACTGAAGCTTTCTTT. Its translation is CASSPDRVGTEAFF.